The 28 T cell receptor beta chains given below trace back to one sample, sequenced in a study of blood T cell repertoires in COVID-19. Only in-frame clones appear in the TCRdb table, and some are missing; sequencing was by immunoSEQ multiplex PCR. The repertoire has about 140,000 clones, 84% of them found once; the top ten carry 5% to 7.5%. What was sequenced was peripheral blood. These receptors originate from a human donor in a cohort sampled during active COVID-19.

This chain joins TRBV3-1 (or the pseudogene TRBV3-2) and TRBJ1-1, with D possibly TRBD1 on 5 matching bases. Germline V gene lookup returns CDR1 LGHDT and CDR2 YNNKEL (reference sequence). Deletions cut 0 bases from V and 0 bases from J, with 26 bases between. The CDR3 sequence is 21 residues long. CDR3 DNA: TGTGCCAGCAGCCAAGATTACCCAGGGTGGTTCCGGAGCCCTTTGAACACTGAAGCTTTCTTT. This gives the protein CASSQDYPGWFRSPLNTEAFF.

V is TRBV7-2 and J is TRBJ2-1; 7 bases map to TRBD1. J was trimmed by 6 bases and V by 5 bases; bases with no gene match: 10. CDR3 size: 15 residues. The germline V gene encodes CDR1 SGHTA and CDR2 FQGNSA. The CDR3 DNA follows: TGTGCCAGCAGCCAAAGAACAGGGGCTAGCAATGAGCAGTTCTTC. Protein sequence: CASSQRTGASNEQFF.

Only one count was recorded for this clone. The rearrangement uses TRBV4-2 and TRBJ2-5, with 8 bases identical to TRBD1. The CDR3 extends over 14 amino acids. Trimming at V came to 6 bases and at J to 1 base, leaving 4 bases not matched to a gene. Germline V gives CDR1 LGHNA, CDR2 YNFKEQ. The CDR3 loop reads CASSLDRGQETQYF. CDR3 DNA: TGTGCCAGCAGTCTAGACAGGGGCCAAGAGACCCAGTACTTC.

V gene TRBV7-2 combines with J gene TRBJ2-1, with D tentatively TRBD1 (6 bases). Germline V lookup: CDR1 SGHTA, CDR2 FQGNSA. Trimming stripped 2 bases from V and 7 bases from J, with 9 bases between. The length of the CDR3 is 13 residues. CDR3 nucleotides: TGTGCCAGCAGCTTAAACCAGGGGAATGAGCAGTTCTTC. It specifies CASSLNQGNEQFF.

This clone has a handful of counts. Sequence at one end of the junction differs from germline and may be a read error. This chain links TRBV7-2 with TRBJ1-1, with D unresolved. Per the germline V gene, CDR1 is SGHTA and CDR2 is FQGNSA. CDR3 size: 15 residues. The CDR3 region is CASSLAAGTLGGAFF. CDR3 coding DNA: TGTGCCAGCAGCTTAGCGGCGGGAACTTTGGGCGGAGCTTTTTTT.

This chain joins TRBV11-3 and TRBJ1-6; 10 bases are a match to TRBD1. The V and J ends lost 1 base and 6 bases, in that order; junction bases with no gene match: 9. The CDR3 extends over 18 amino acids. The germline V gene encodes CDR1 SGHNT and CDR2 YENEEA. The CDR3 DNA reads as TGTGCCAGCAGCTTAGTAAATCGACAGGGGGCTAGTAATTCACCCCTCCACTTT. Translating it yields CASSLVNRQGASNSPLHF.

The chain couples TRBV19 to TRBJ1-3; D is unclear. V gave up 5 bases and J gave up 9 bases, with 14 bases separating them. This CDR3 has 13 residues. Germline CDR1 LNHDA, CDR2 SQIVND (reference sequence). The CDR3 region is CASSYGLDGTIYF. In DNA form, the CDR3 reads TGTGCCAGTAGTTACGGACTGGATGGCACCATATATTTT.

The chain couples TRBV29-1 to TRBJ1-1; a possible D gene is TRBD1 (5 bases). Germline-derived CDR1 and CDR2 are SQVTM and ANQGSEA. This CDR3 comprises 14 residues. Between the trimmed V and J ends, which lost 4 bases and 4 bases, there was a span of 16 bases. As DNA, the CDR3 is TGCAGCGTTGGTAAACCCCTCGGGGGCACTGAAGCTTTCTTT. It is translated as CSVGKPLGGTEAFF.

The chain recombines TRBV6-4 with TRBJ1-1; the match to TRBD1 covers 8 bases. With 6 bases clipped from V and 1 base from J, the junction kept 7 bases outside the gene matches. The CDR3 runs 15 residues. Germline CDR1 and CDR2: MRHNA and SNTAGT. CDR3: CASSAGTGGNTEAFF. In nucleotides, the CDR3 is TGTGCCAGCAGCGCCGGGACAGGAGGGAACACTGAAGCTTTCTTT.

V usage is TRBV4-1 and J usage is TRBJ1-1; D gene unclear. The CDR3 sequence is 12 residues long. V gave up 0 bases and J gave up 10 bases, with 9 bases separating them. CDR1 is MGHRA and CDR2 is YSYEKL in the germline V gene. CDR3 sequence reads: CASSQDARGAFF. The DNA for the CDR3 is TGCGCCAGCAGCCAAGATGCGAGAGGAGCTTTCTTT.

This CDR3 reads CASSLFGNEQFF. The CDR3 nucleotides are TGTGCCAGCAGCTTATTCGGGAATGAGCAGTTCTTC. The chain recombines TRBV7-2 with TRBJ2-1; D unresolved. This CDR3 has 12 residues. Germline assignment: CDR1 SGHTA and CDR2 FQGNSA. The V end lost 2 bases, the J end lost 7 bases, and 6 bases lay between the germline ends.

V is TRBV7-2 and J is TRBJ2-5, with 15 bases that match TRBD2. After removal of 5 bases from V and 6 bases from J, the junction contained 13 bases not matched to a gene. CDR3 length: 18 residues. In germline, CDR1 is SGHTA, CDR2 FQGNSA. As DNA, the CDR3 is TGTGCCAGCAGCCCAAGGGGACTAGCGGGGGGCCGAGGGCAGACCCAGTACTTC. Its protein is CASSPRGLAGGRGQTQYF.

V usage is TRBV7-8 and J usage is TRBJ1-3; D remains unclear. V lost 4 bases to trimming and J lost 4 bases, with 14 bases between them. The CDR3 runs 15 residues. Germline lookup yields CDR1 SGHVS and CDR2 FQNEAQ. This CDR3 is CASSSDTMIGNTIYF. The CDR3 DNA reads TGTGCCAGCAGCTCAGACACGATGATCGGAAACACCATATATTTT.

The chain uses TRBV10-2 and TRBJ1-2; D is unresolved. CDR3 length equals 13 residues. From germline, CDR1 is WSHSY and CDR2 SAAADI. V was pared by 2 bases and J by 5 bases, with 9 bases between. The DNA for the CDR3 is TGCGCCAGCAGTGAGGGCGTCGGGTATGGCTACACCTTC. Protein: CASSEGVGYGYTF.

This chain joins TRBV5-8 and TRBJ1-5, with unresolved D. Trimming removed 4 bases from V and 3 bases from J, with 17 bases in between. The CDR3 consists of 16 residues. CDR1 SGHTS and CDR2 YDEGEE come from the germline V gene. The CDR3 DNA is TGTGCCAGCAGCCTTCACAGAGACTATTCCAATCAGCCCCAGCATTTT. This gives the protein CASSLHRDYSNQPQHF. Looking up the rest from reference TRBV5-8 and TRBJ1-5 gives the full variable domain: EAGVTQSPTHLIKTRGQQATLRCSPISGHTSVYWYQQALGLGLQFLLWYDEGEERNRGNFPPRFSGRQFPNYSSELNVNALELEDSALYLCASSLHRDYSNQPQHFGDGTRLSIL.

This clone occurred once. The chain recombines TRBV3-1 (or the pseudogene TRBV3-2) with TRBJ2-7; weak D call: TRBD2 (6 bases). CDR3 length: 13 residues. The germline V gene has CDR1 LGHDT and CDR2 YNNKEL (reference sequence). Deletions cut 1 base from V and 4 bases from J, with 8 bases between. The chain's CDR3 is CASSQGTKYEQYF. DNA of the CDR3: TGTGCCAGCAGCCAAGGGACTAAGTACGAGCAGTACTTC.

The genes are TRBV19 and TRBJ1-3; 11 bases are a match to TRBD1. CDR3 length: 17 amino acids. V shed 4 bases, J shed 2 bases, and the junction held 7 bases outside the gene matches. Germline V gene data show CDR1 as LNHDA and CDR2 as SQIVND (reference sequence). This CDR3 reads CASSTDRGRIPGNTIYF. In nucleotides, the CDR3 is TGTGCCAGTAGTACGGACAGGGGGCGAATCCCTGGAAACACCATATATTTT. The entire variable domain, with the rest obtained from reference TRBV19 and TRBJ1-3, is as follows: DGGITQSPKYLFRKEGQNVTLSCEQNLNHDAMYWYRQDPGQGLRLIYYSQIVNDFQKGDIAEGYSVSREKKESFPLTVTSAQKNPTAFYLCASSTDRGRIPGNTIYFGEGSWLTVV.

CDR3 sequence reads: CASSLGTGQETQYF. CDR3 DNA: TGCGCCAGCAGCCTGGGGACAGGCCAAGAGACCCAGTACTTC. The chain links TRBV4-1 to TRBJ2-5; 8 positions agree with TRBD1. This CDR3 comprises 14 residues. The ends lost 4 bases at V and 1 base at J; junction bases unmatched: 2. CDR1 and CDR2 (germline): MGHRA, YSYEKL.

This clone has a handful of counts. The V gene is TRBV18, the J gene TRBJ2-3; tentatively, D is TRBD2 (5 bases). V shed 3 bases and J shed 0 bases, with 16 bases lying between them. The germline V gene encodes CDR1 KGHSH and CDR2 LQKENI. CDR3 length: 17 residues. CDR3 nucleotides: TGTGCCAGCTCACCTGACGAGCGGTTAGCTAGCACAGATACGCAGTATTTT. Encoded protein: CASSPDERLASTDTQYF.

The gene calls are TRBV6-2 or TRBV6-3 and TRBJ2-7; 8 bases align to TRBD1. V lost 6 bases and J lost 1; bases outside the gene matches: 20. The CDR3 covers 19 residues. The germline V gene has CDR1 MNHEY and CDR2 SVGEGT. The chain's CDR3 is CASSPARQGMGYNSYEQYF. In DNA, the CDR3 is TGTGCCAGCAGCCCCGCCCGACAGGGGATGGGATATAATTCCTACGAGCAGTACTTC.

The rearrangement uses TRBV6-6 and TRBJ1-6; 7 nucleotides agree with TRBD1. The V gene end was trimmed by 5 bases and the J gene end by 4 bases; junction bases not matched to a gene: 5. The germline gives CDR1 MNHNY, CDR2 SVGAGI (reference sequence). There are 15 residues in the CDR3. The DNA of the CDR3 is TGTGCCAGCAGTCCCCCGGGACAGTATAATTCACCCCTCCACTTT. Its translation is CASSPPGQYNSPLHF.

The chain links TRBV28 to TRBJ1-1; 9 bases line up with TRBD1. CDR3 size: 14 residues. The V gene end was trimmed by 4 bases and the J gene end by 8 bases; junction bases not matched to a gene: 8. Germline CDR1 MDHEN, CDR2 SYDVKM. The chain's CDR3 is CASSSPGQGVEAFF. The CDR3 nucleotides read TGTGCCAGCAGTTCTCCGGGACAGGGTGTAGAAGCTTTCTTT.

This chain links TRBV10-3 with TRBJ2-3, with D perhaps matching TRBD2 (6 bases). The length of the CDR3 is 15 residues. Deletions cut 1 base from V and 2 bases from J, with 10 bases between. Germline lookup yields CDR1 ENHRY and CDR2 SYGVKD. This CDR3 reads CAISEWRGYTDTQYF. DNA of the CDR3: TGTGCCATCAGTGAGTGGAGGGGATACACAGATACGCAGTATTTT.

A word on this clone: In the same sample, other DNA sequences code for this CDR3. V and J are TRBV30 and TRBJ2-7; 7 bases map to TRBD1. CDR1 and CDR2 (germline): GTSNPN, SVGIG (reference sequence). This CDR3 spans 13 amino acids. The trim removed 5 bases at V and 2 bases at J, leaving 6 bases unmatched. CDR3 residues: CAWSLTGAYEQYF. For the CDR3, the DNA is TGTGCCTGGTCACTAACAGGGGCCTACGAGCAGTACTTC.

The CDR3 spells CASSRGQDRGRDTQYF. As DNA, the CDR3 is TGTGCCAGCAGCCGGGGTCAGGACAGGGGTCGAGATACGCAGTATTTT. V usage is TRBV4-2 and J usage is TRBJ2-3; the match to TRBD1 covers 9 bases. The CDR3 is 16 amino acids. V shed 4 bases and J 5 bases; nucleotides not matched to a gene: 10. Germline V gene sequence: CDR1 LGHNA, CDR2 YNFKEQ.

This chain uses TRBV5-1 with TRBJ2-7; TRBD2 matches 9 bases. The CDR3 covers 15 residues. Germline V gene data show CDR1 as SGHRS and CDR2 as YFSETQ. J gave up 6 bases and V 0 bases, and 7 bases lay outside the gene matches. CDR3 residues: CASSLDSGGGLEQYF. In DNA form, the CDR3 reads TGCGCCAGCAGCTTGGATAGCGGGGGAGGGCTCGAGCAGTACTTC.

This chain joins TRBV2 and TRBJ2-1; TRBD2 agrees at 10 bases. The CDR3 covers 16 residues. Germline CDR1 reads SNHLY; CDR2 reads FYNNEI. The V gene end was trimmed by 7 bases and the J gene end by 0 bases; junction bases not matched to a gene: 6. CDR3: CASISSGGSSYNEQFF. CDR3 DNA: TGTGCCAGCATATCTAGCGGGGGAAGCTCCTACAATGAGCAGTTCTTC.

The chain has TRBV7-2 and TRBJ2-7; perhaps TRBD2 as D (6 bases). Germline V lookup: CDR1 SGHTA, CDR2 FQGNSA. V was trimmed by 2 bases and J by 2 bases, leaving 13 bases between them. CDR3 length equals 15 residues. CDR3 coding DNA: TGTGCCAGCAGCTTAAGTAGGACTACCCCCTACGAGCAGTACTTC. This codes for CASSLSRTTPYEQYF.